The text below deals with one T cell receptor (beta chain). This sample was taken from a study of early T cells in non-severe SARS-CoV-2 infection. TCRdb reanalysed the 5' RACE reads using MiXCR and keeps one entry per CDR3 protein. The sample lists more than 80,000 distinct CDR3 sequences, 15% to 20% seen once, with roughly 1.3% in the top ten. The CDR3 has 17 residues. Per the germline V gene, CDR1 is LGHNA and CDR2 is YSLEER. V was shortened by 0 bases and J by 0 bases, with 12 bases between the two germline ends. The chain carries TRBV4-3 and TRBJ2-1, with D unresolved. Sequencing was done on a sample of whole blood. The sequence derives from an adult who was a healthcare worker with PCR-confirmed SARS-CoV-2 infection or an uninfected control (not recorded which). Here the CDR3 DNA reads TGCGCCAGCAGCCAAGACCTGACGGCGAGCTCCTACAATGAGCAGTTCTTC. This codes for CASSQDLTASSYNEQFF.